This T cell receptor (beta chain) was captured in a study of blood T cell repertoires in COVID-19. Study as a whole: PBMCs, B-cell-depleted T cells, or T cells provided the cDNA or gDNA that made up the material.

The germline V gene encodes CDR1 KGHSH and CDR2 LQKENI. Trimming cost V 3 bases and J 6 bases, with 8 bases left between them. This CDR3 spans 13 amino acids. How the authors handled the data: Estimates of nucleated cell counts were drawn from the amplification of reference gene primers. Libraries were prepared by immunoSEQ multiplex PCR; TCRdb keeps only in-frame clonotypes and omits some of them. For V, J and clone size, that table is used; D and trimming come from the DNA. The sample includes 200,000 to 250,000 clones, 86% of them seen just once. The source material was peripheral blood. This TCR was recovered from a woman aged 45-60 years with COVID-19, enrolled during active disease. The V call is TRBV18, the J call TRBJ1-4; D is uncertain. In nucleotides, the CDR3 is TGTGCCAGCTCACCCCTCAACTATGAAAAACTGTTTTTT. It translates to CASSPLNYEKLFF.